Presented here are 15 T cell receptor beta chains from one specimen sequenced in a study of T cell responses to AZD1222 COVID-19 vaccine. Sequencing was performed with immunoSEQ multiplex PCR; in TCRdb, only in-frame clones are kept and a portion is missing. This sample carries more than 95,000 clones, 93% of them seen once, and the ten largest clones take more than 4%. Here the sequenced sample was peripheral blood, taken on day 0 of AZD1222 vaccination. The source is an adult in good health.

The CDR3 protein is CAVGGGLGQPQHF. The CDR3 nucleotides read TGTGCCGTCGGCGGGGGCCTTGGTCAGCCCCAGCATTTT. This rearrangement joins TRBV24-1 to TRBJ1-5, with D possibly matching TRBD1 (6 bases). Germline assignment: CDR1 KGHDR and CDR2 SFDVKD. This CDR3 contains 13 residues. Trimming cost V 12 bases and J 6 bases, with 17 bases left between them.

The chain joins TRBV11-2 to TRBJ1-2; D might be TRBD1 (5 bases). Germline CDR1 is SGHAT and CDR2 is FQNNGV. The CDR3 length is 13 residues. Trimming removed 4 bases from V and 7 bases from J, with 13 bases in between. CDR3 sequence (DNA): TGTGCCAGCAGCTCTCTTCCGGGACTTGGCTACACCTTC. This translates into CASSSLPGLGYTF.

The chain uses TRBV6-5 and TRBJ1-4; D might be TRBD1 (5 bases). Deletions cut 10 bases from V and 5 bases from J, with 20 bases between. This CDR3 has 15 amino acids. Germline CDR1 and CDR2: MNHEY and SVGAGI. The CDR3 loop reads CATLGSLAGNEKLFF. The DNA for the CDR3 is TGTGCCACCCTCGGTTCGTTGGCAGGGAATGAAAAACTGTTTTTT.

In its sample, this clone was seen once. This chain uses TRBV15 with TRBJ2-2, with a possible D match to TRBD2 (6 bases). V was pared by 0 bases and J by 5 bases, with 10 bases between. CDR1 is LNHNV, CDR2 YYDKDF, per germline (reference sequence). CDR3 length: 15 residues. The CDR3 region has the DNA TGTGCCACCAGCAGAGATGGAGGGGTTACCGGGGAGCTGTTTTTT. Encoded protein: CATSRDGGVTGELFF.

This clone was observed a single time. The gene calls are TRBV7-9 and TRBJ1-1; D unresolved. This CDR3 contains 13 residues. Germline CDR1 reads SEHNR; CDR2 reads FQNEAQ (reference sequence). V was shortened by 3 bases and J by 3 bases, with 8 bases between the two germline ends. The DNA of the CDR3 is TGTGCCAGCAGCTTCTCGAGGTACACTGAAGCTTTCTTT. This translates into CASSFSRYTEAFF.

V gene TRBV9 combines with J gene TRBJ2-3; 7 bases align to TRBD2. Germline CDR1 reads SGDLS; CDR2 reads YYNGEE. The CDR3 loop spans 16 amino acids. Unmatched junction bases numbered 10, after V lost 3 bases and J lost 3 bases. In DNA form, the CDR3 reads TGTGCCAGCAGCGAGGGTGGCGGGAGATTAACAGATACGCAGTATTTT. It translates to CASSEGGGRLTDTQYF.

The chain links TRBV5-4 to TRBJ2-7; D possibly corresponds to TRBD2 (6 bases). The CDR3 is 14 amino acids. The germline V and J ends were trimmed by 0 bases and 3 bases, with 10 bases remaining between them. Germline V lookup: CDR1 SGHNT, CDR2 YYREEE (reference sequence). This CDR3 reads CASSLAGVSYEQYF. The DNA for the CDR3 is TGTGCCAGCAGCTTGGCGGGAGTAAGCTACGAGCAGTACTTC.

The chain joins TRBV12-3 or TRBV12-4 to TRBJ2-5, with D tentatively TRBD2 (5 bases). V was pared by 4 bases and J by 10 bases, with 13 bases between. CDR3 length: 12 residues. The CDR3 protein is CASSSPPGDQYF. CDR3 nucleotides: TGTGCCAGCAGTTCTCCCCCCGGGGACCAGTACTTC.

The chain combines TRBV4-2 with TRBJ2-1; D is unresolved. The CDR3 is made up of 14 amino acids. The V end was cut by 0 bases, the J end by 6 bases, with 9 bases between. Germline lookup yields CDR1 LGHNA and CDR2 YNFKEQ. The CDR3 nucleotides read TGTGCCAGCAGCCAAGATGTAGAGTCCAATGAGCAGTTCTTC. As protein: CASSQDVESNEQFF.

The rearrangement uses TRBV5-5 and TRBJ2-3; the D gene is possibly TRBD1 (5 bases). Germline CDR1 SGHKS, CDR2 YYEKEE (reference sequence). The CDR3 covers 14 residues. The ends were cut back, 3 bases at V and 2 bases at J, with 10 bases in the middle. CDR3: CASSSMTATDTQYF. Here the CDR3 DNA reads TGTGCCAGCAGCTCGATGACAGCCACAGATACGCAGTATTTT.

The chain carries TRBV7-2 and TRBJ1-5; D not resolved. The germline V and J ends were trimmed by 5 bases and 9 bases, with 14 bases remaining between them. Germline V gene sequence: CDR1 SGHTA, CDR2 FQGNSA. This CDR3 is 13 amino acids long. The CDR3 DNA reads TGTGCCAGCAGCCTAGATTTTAGCGGGCCCCAGCATTTT. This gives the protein CASSLDFSGPQHF.

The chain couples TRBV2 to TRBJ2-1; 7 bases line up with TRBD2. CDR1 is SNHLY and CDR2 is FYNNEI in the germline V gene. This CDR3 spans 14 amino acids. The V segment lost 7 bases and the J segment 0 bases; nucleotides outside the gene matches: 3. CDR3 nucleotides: TGTGCCAGCATAGCGGGTGGCTCCTACAATGAGCAGTTCTTC. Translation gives CASIAGGSYNEQFF.

Here the CDR3 reads CASSSGDSYGYTF. The CDR3 region has the DNA TGTGCCAGCAGTTCCGGGGACAGTTATGGCTACACCTTC. This chain connects TRBV28 to TRBJ1-2; 7 bases agree with TRBD1. Germline V gene data show CDR1 as MDHEN and CDR2 as SYDVKM. CDR3 length equals 13 residues. The J segment lost 5 bases and the V segment lost 4 bases, leaving 4 bases of the junction unmatched.

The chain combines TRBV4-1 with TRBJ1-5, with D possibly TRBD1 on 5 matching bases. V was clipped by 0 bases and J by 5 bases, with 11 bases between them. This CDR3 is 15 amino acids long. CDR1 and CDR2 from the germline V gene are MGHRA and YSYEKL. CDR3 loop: CASSQDQTGHQPQHF. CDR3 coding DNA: TGCGCCAGCAGCCAAGATCAAACAGGCCATCAGCCCCAGCATTTT.

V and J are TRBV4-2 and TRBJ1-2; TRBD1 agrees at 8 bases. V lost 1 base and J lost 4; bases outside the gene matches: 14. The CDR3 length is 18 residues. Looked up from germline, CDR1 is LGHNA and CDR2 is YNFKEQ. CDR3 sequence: CASSQVQVPDRAGYGYTF. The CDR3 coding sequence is TGTGCCAGCAGCCAAGTCCAAGTCCCGGACAGGGCCGGCTATGGCTACACCTTC.